The TCR beta chain under discussion was sequenced for a study of beta chain features in type 1 diabetes. Remarks on this clone: What it binds is not known.

J lost 3 bases, V lost 3 bases, and 8 bases had no gene match. The CDR3 contains 16 residues. CDR1 KGHSH and CDR2 LQKENI come from the germline V gene. The study's findings and limits: In the patient group, naive, central memory and Treg TCRB repertoires seemed more alike than in the healthy donor group.

What was sequenced were expressed TCRB transcripts, since all of the isolated RNA had been reverse transcribed. Sequencing was performed with immunoSEQ multiplex PCR; in TCRdb, only in-frame clones are kept and a portion is missing. The sample consists of 860,000 or so clones, 15% to 20% of them appearing once. J is TRBJ1-3 and V is TRBV18; 7 bases match TRBD1. This sequence originates from a woman younger than 35 in good health. The sequenced sample consisted of naive CD4+ T cells from blood. CDR3 in DNA: TGTGCCAGCTCACCGATGACAGGGTCTAGTGGAAACACCATATATTTT. Amino acids: CASSPMTGSSGNTIYF.